These 4 T cell receptor beta chains were sequenced from one sample in a study of CD8 T cells in ankylosing spondylitis. Points from the study as a whole: A TCR beta motif made of about 8 highly homologous variants seemed typical of ankylosing spondylitis blood.

TCRdb ran MiXCR on the 5' RACE reads and lists one entry per CDR3 protein. The sample has around 490,000 distinct CDR3 sequences, about 5.7% seen once. The antigens these receptors bind are not known. The sample comprised blood, either unsorted or a sorted T cell fraction (not recorded which). These receptors were taken from a male donor with ankylosing spondylitis.

This clonotype was picked up many times. The chain employs TRBV20-1 and TRBJ1-1; D remains unclear. The CDR3 sequence is 14 residues long. CDR1 is DFQATT, CDR2 SNEGSKA, per germline (reference sequence). V was shortened by 0 bases and J by 1 base, with 9 bases between the two germline ends. This CDR3 reads CSARDYWQNTEAFF. CDR3 coding DNA: TGCAGTGCTAGAGATTACTGGCAGAACACTGAAGCTTTCTTT.

The chain uses TRBV5-5 and TRBJ2-6; TRBD1 aligns across 11 bases. J was trimmed by 1 base and V by 2 bases; bases with no gene match: 5. The germline V gene encodes CDR1 SGHKS and CDR2 YYEKEE (reference sequence). The CDR3 is 18 amino acids. The CDR3 reads CASSFWTGGDSGANVLTF. CDR3 DNA sequence: TGTGCCAGCAGCTTCTGGACAGGGGGCGATTCTGGGGCCAACGTCCTGACTTTC.

This clonotype was seen at least ten times. The chain links TRBV24-1 to TRBJ2-1; TRBD2 might be the D (5 bases). The CDR3 contains 16 residues. Germline V gene lookup returns CDR1 KGHDR and CDR2 SFDVKD. With 2 bases removed from V and 0 bases from J, the gap between germline ends came to 10 bases. CDR3 region: CATSDSRARSYNEQFF. For the CDR3, the DNA is TGTGCCACCAGTGATTCGAGGGCCCGCTCCTACAATGAGCAGTTCTTC.

This clonotype has a count of ten or more. This rearrangement joins TRBV5-6 to TRBJ2-2; 13 bases agree with TRBD2. CDR1 and CDR2 (germline): SGHDT, YYEEEE. The V segment lost 2 bases and the J segment 8 bases; nucleotides outside the gene matches: 9. The CDR3 is made up of 17 amino acids. The CDR3 is CASSFGLAGVELGELFF. CDR3 sequence (DNA): TGTGCCAGCAGCTTTGGACTAGCGGGAGTAGAATTGGGGGAGCTGTTTTTT.